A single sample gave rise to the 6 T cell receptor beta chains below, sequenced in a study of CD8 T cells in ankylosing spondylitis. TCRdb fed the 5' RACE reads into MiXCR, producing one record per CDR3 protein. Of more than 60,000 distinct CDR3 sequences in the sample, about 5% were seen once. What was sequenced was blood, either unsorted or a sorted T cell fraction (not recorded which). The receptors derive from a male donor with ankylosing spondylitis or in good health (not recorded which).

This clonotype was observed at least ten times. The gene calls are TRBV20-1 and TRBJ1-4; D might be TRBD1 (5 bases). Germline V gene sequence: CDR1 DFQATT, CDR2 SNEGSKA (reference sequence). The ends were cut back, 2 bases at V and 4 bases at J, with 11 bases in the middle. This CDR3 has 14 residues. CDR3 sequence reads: CSARWSQGNEKLFF. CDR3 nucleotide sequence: TGCAGTGCTAGATGGTCCCAGGGTAATGAAAAACTGTTTTTT.

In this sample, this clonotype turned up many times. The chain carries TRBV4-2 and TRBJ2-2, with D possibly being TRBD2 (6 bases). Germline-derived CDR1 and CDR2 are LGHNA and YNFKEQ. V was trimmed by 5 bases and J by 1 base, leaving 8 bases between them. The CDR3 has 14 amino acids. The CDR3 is CASSVGGNTGELFF. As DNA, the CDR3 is TGTGCCAGCAGCGTGGGGGGGAACACCGGGGAGCTGTTTTTT.

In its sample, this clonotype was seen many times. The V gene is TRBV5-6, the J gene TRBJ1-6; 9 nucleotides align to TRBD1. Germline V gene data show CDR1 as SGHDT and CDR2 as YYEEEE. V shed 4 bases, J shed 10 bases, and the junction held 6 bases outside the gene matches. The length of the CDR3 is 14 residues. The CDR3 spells CASSNGQGTSPLHF. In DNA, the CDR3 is TGTGCCAGCAGCAACGGACAGGGGACGTCACCCCTCCACTTT.

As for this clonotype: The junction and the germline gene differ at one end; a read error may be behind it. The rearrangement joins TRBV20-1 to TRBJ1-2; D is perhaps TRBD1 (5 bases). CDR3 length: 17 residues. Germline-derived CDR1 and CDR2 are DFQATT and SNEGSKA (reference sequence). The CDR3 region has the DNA TGCTGTGCTAGAGATCGTCAGGGACCCACAGCTAACTATGGCTACACCTTC. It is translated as CCARDRQGPTANYGYTF.

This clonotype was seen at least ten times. This CDR3 is CASSAITGTSGGLQETQYF. CDR3 nucleotides: TGTGCCAGCAGCGCCATAACCGGGACTAGCGGGGGCCTACAAGAGACCCAGTACTTC. The V call is TRBV9, the J call TRBJ2-5, with 14 bases aligning to TRBD2. V was clipped by 3 bases and J by 2 bases; unmatched bases: 12. The CDR3 runs 19 residues. CDR1 is SGDLS and CDR2 is YYNGEE in the germline V gene.

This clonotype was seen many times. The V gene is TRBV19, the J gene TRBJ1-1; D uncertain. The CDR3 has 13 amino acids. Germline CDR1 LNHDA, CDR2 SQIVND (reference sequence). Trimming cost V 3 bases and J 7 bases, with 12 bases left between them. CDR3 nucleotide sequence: TGTGCCAGTAGTATTTGGGGAATGGATGAAGCTTTCTTT. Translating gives CASSIWGMDEAFF.